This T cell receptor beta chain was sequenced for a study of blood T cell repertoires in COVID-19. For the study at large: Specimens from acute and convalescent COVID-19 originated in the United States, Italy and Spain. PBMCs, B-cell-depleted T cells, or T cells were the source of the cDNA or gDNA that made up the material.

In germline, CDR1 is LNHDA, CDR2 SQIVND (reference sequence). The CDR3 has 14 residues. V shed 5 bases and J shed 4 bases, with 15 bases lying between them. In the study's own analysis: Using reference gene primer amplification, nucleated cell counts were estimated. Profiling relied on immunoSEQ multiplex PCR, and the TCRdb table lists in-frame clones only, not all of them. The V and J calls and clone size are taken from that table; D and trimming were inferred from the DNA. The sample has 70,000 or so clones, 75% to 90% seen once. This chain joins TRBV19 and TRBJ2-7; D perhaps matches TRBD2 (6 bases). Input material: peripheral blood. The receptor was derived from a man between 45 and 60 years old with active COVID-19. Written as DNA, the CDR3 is TGTGCCAGTAGTCCAGGGACTCCGAGGTACGAGCAGTACTTC. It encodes CASSPGTPRYEQYF.